This entry lists 32 T cell receptor beta chains sequenced from one sample in a study of shared clonotypes between healthy human individuals. Clones were read by immunoSEQ multiplex PCR, and TCRdb kept only the in-frame ones, dropping some. Among roughly 2.1 million clones, under 95% were seen once, and the ten largest hold 1.5% to 2%. It was CD45RO-negative cells, positively selected for CCR7, that made up naive CD8 cells, with terminally differentiated effector memory CD45RA+ cells excluded. Sequenced material: naive CD8+ T cells from PBMCs. These receptors were obtained from a man between 18 and 29 years old in good health. Some clones in this sample may be carry-over from other donors' samples.

The chain carries TRBV28 and TRBJ2-1, with 9 bases aligning to TRBD2. This CDR3 has 17 residues. The V and J ends lost 6 bases and 3 bases, in that order; junction bases with no gene match: 12. CDR1 and CDR2 (germline): MDHEN, SYDVKM. CDR3 sequence: CASRTKAGGGNYNEQFF. Here the CDR3 DNA reads TGTGCCAGCAGGACCAAAGCGGGAGGAGGAAACTACAATGAGCAGTTCTTC. The whole variable domain, filled in from reference TRBV28 and TRBJ2-1, reads DVKVTQSSRYLVKRTGEKVFLECVQDMDHENMFWYRQDPGLGLRLIYFSYDVKMKEKGDIPEGYSVSREKKERFSLILESASTNQTSMYLCASRTKAGGGNYNEQFFGPGTRLTVL.

This clone was seen only once. Different DNA sequences within this sample yield the same CDR3. V is TRBV4-1 and J is TRBJ2-7; 8 bases are shared with TRBD1. J was trimmed by 3 bases and V by 0 bases; bases with no gene match: 4. Germline loops: CDR1 MGHRA, CDR2 YSYEKL. The CDR3 contains 15 residues. DNA of the CDR3: TGCGCCAGCAGCCAAGATAGGGGGACAGGCTACGAGCAGTACTTC. Amino acid sequence: CASSQDRGTGYEQYF.

For this clone: Other DNA sequences in this sample translate to the same CDR3. CDR3 sequence: CASSFSQGYEQYF. DNA of the CDR3: TGTGCCAGCAGTTTTTCCCAGGGCTACGAGCAGTACTTC. The V and J genes are TRBV27 and TRBJ2-7; weak D call: TRBD1 (5 bases). The CDR3 sequence is 13 residues long. The V gene lost 3 bases and the J gene lost 3 bases, with 9 bases spanning the gap. The germline V gene has CDR1 MNHEY and CDR2 SMNVEV (reference sequence).

V and J are TRBV6-5 and TRBJ1-2; D is undetermined. The CDR3 is 14 amino acids. Looked up from germline, CDR1 is MNHEY and CDR2 is SVGAGI. Deletions cut 1 base from V and 5 bases from J, with 11 bases between. The CDR3 bases are TGTGCCAGCAGTTACTACGGGGTCGGATATGGCTACACCTTC. Translating gives CASSYYGVGYGYTF.

Remarks on this clone: Other DNA sequences in the same sample also yield this CDR3. The V call is TRBV5-6, the J call TRBJ2-3; D is undetermined. Trimming took 1 base from V and 2 from J, leaving 2 bases between them. The CDR3 length is 12 residues. Germline CDR1 and CDR2: SGHDT and YYEEEE. CDR3 sequence: CASSLITDTQYF. The DNA of the CDR3 is TGTGCCAGCAGCTTGATCACAGATACGCAGTATTTT.

The chain employs TRBV28 and TRBJ2-7; tentative D call: TRBD2 (6 bases). There are 14 residues in the CDR3. Trimming removed 7 bases from V and 3 bases from J, with 16 bases in between. Germline values: CDR1 MDHEN, CDR2 SYDVKM. The CDR3, as DNA: TGTGCCAGCACCATAAGGACTACAAACTACGAGCAGTACTTC. Its protein product is CASTIRTTNYEQYF.

A remark on this clone: In the same sample, other DNA sequences code for this CDR3. The V and J genes are TRBV28 and TRBJ2-3; possible D gene TRBD2, 5 bases. Trimming cost V 6 bases and J 0 bases, with 10 bases left between them. Per the germline V gene, CDR1 is MDHEN and CDR2 is SYDVKM. This CDR3 spans 14 amino acids. CDR3: CASSSRTSTDTQYF. In DNA, the CDR3 is TGTGCCAGCAGCTCTCGGACTAGCACAGATACGCAGTATTTT.

In this sample, this clone turned up a few times. In the same sample, other DNA sequences code for this CDR3. The chain combines TRBV28 with TRBJ2-7; the D gene could be TRBD1 or TRBD2 (5 bases each). With 4 bases removed from V and 4 bases from J, the gap between germline ends came to 5 bases. Looked up from germline, CDR1 is MDHEN and CDR2 is SYDVKM. This CDR3 spans 11 amino acids. CDR3 protein: CASSWGYEQYF. The CDR3 nucleotides are TGTGCCAGCAGTTGGGGGTACGAGCAGTACTTC.

As concerns this clone: Other nucleotide sequences in the sample specify the same CDR3. The rearrangement joins TRBV9 to TRBJ2-7; 10 nucleotides agree with TRBD1. The CDR3 is 15 amino acids. J gave up 1 base and V 0 bases, and 1 base lay outside the gene matches. CDR1 and CDR2 (germline): SGDLS, YYNGEE. The CDR3 coding sequence is TGTGCCAGCAGCGTAGGGGGACAGGGGTCCTACGAGCAGTACTTC. Translated: CASSVGGQGSYEQYF.

As to this clone: Other nucleotide sequences in the sample specify the same CDR3. This sequence joins TRBV7-9 and TRBJ2-1; D uncertain. Germline-derived CDR1 and CDR2 are SEHNR and FQNEAQ (reference sequence). V lost 1 base and J lost 6, with 7 bases in between. This CDR3 contains 13 residues. The DNA for the CDR3 is TGTGCCAGCAGCTTAGTCCTAGGCAATGAGCAGTTCTTC. This codes for CASSLVLGNEQFF.

This clone has only one observation. CDR3 sequence reads: CASSSEQGYYMNTEAFF. CDR3 DNA: TGTGCCAGCAGCTCTGAACAGGGTTACTACATGAACACTGAAGCTTTCTTT. The chain has TRBV7-2 and TRBJ1-1; D perhaps matches TRBD1 (6 bases). The CDR3 length is 17 residues. Germline CDR1 SGHTA, CDR2 FQGNSA. The ends were cut back, 4 bases at V and 0 bases at J, with 18 bases in the middle. The variable domain in full, completed from reference TRBV7-2 and TRBJ1-1, reads GAGVSQSPSNKVTEKGKDVELRCDPISGHTALYWYRQSLGQGLEFLIYFQGNSAPDKSGLPSDRFSAERTGGSVSTLTIQRTQQEDSAVYLCASSSEQGYYMNTEAFFGQGTRLTVV.

The chain joins TRBV6-6 to TRBJ2-7; D is ambiguous. Germline V gene lookup returns CDR1 MNHNY and CDR2 SVGAGI (reference sequence). V shed 0 bases and J shed 2 bases, with 14 bases lying between them. CDR3 length equals 16 residues. The CDR3 nucleotides are TGTGCCAGCAGTTACTCGCCGGCCACTATCCCCTACGAGCAGTACTTC. Translating it yields CASSYSPATIPYEQYF.

The gene calls are TRBV9 and TRBJ1-2; 9 bases fit TRBD1. This CDR3 is built from 14 residues. V trimming: 0 bases; J trimming: 8 bases; junction bases outside the gene matches: 5. Germline V CDR1 and CDR2: SGDLS, YYNGEE. CDR3 sequence reads: CASSVARDRAGYTF. As DNA, the CDR3 is TGTGCCAGCAGCGTAGCGAGGGACAGGGCAGGCTACACCTTC.

V gene TRBV7-6 combines with J gene TRBJ2-3; D is undetermined. Trimming left V 4 bases short and J 6 bases short, with 11 bases between. CDR1 SGHVS and CDR2 FNYEAQ come from the germline V gene. This CDR3 comprises 13 residues. This CDR3 reads CASSSAGLDTQYF. CDR3 nucleotides: TGTGCCAGCAGCTCAGCCGGGTTGGATACGCAGTATTTT.

This chain links TRBV30 with TRBJ2-1; no firm D call. Germline loops: CDR1 GTSNPN, CDR2 SVGIG (reference sequence). Between the trimmed V and J ends, which lost 0 bases and 5 bases, there was a span of 8 bases. CDR3 length: 13 amino acids. CDR3: CAWSVASNNEQFF. Here the CDR3 DNA reads TGTGCCTGGAGTGTAGCCAGTAACAATGAGCAGTTCTTC.

This clone has a single count. The chain carries TRBV9 and TRBJ2-7; 12 positions match TRBD2. Per the germline V gene, CDR1 is SGDLS and CDR2 is YYNGEE. V gave up 3 bases and J gave up 6 bases; unmatched junction bases: 10. This CDR3 is 16 amino acids long. In DNA, the CDR3 is TGTGCCAGCAGCGGGAGACTAGCGGGAGAAAACGGCGAGCAGTACTTC. Amino acids: CASSGRLAGENGEQYF.

The V and J genes are TRBV4-1 and TRBJ1-1, with D uncertain. Trimming took off 1 base at V and 1 base at J, with 4 bases between the two ends. Germline V CDR1 and CDR2: MGHRA, YSYEKL. The CDR3 loop spans 13 amino acids. The CDR3 region has the DNA TGCGCCAGCAGCCAAGGGAAGAACACTGAAGCTTTCTTT. It yields the protein CASSQGKNTEAFF.

The chain links TRBV7-6 to TRBJ2-1, with 8 bases lining up with TRBD2. This CDR3 spans 16 amino acids. The V and J ends lost 5 bases and 0 bases, in that order; junction bases with no gene match: 6. The germline V gene has CDR1 SGHVS and CDR2 FNYEAQ. The CDR3 here is CASSPTSGPSYNEQFF. The CDR3 nucleotides are TGTGCCAGCAGCCCAACTAGCGGACCCTCCTACAATGAGCAGTTCTTC. The full variable domain, with the rest looked up from reference TRBV7-6 and TRBJ2-1, is GAGVSQSPRYKVTKRGQDVALRCDPISGHVSLYWYRQALGQGPEFLTYFNYEAQQDKSGLPNDRFSAERPEGSISTLTIQRTEQRDSAMYRCASSPTSGPSYNEQFFGPGTRLTVL.

The rearrangement uses TRBV13 and TRBJ2-2, with TRBD1 identical over 7 bases. Germline assignment: CDR1 PRHDT and CDR2 FYEKMQ (reference sequence). V shed 5 bases and J 2 bases; nucleotides not matched to a gene: 5. The CDR3 extends over 15 amino acids. This CDR3 reads CASSRRQGNTGELFF. The CDR3 nucleotides read TGTGCCAGCAGCAGAAGACAGGGAAACACCGGGGAGCTGTTTTTT.

The gene calls are TRBV2 and TRBJ1-2; TRBD1 matches 7 bases. This CDR3 is 15 amino acids long. V was pared by 6 bases and J by 4 bases, with 11 bases of the junction left unmatched. Germline CDR1 reads SNHLY; CDR2 reads FYNNEI. CDR3 region: CASRLLPGGLYGYTF. CDR3 bases: TGTGCCAGCAGGCTCCTTCCAGGGGGTCTCTATGGCTACACCTTC.

The chain recombines TRBV27 with TRBJ1-2, with 12 positions matching TRBD1. The germline CDR1 and CDR2 sequences are MNHEY and SMNVEV (reference sequence). This CDR3 is built from 15 residues. Unmatched junction bases numbered 6, after V lost 6 bases and J lost 4 bases. CDR3 DNA: TGTGCCAGCAGCGCCGGGACAGGGGGCTCCTATGGCTACACCTTC. Translation gives CASSAGTGGSYGYTF.

This rearrangement joins TRBV5-1 to TRBJ2-3, with a tentative D call TRBD2 (6 bases). V lost 1 base, J lost 2 bases, and 14 bases lay in between. CDR1 is SGHRS, CDR2 YFSETQ, per germline. The CDR3 consists of 16 residues. DNA for the CDR3: TGCGCCAGCAGCTTGCGGCTAGCGAGCCTCACAGATACGCAGTATTTT. It translates to CASSLRLASLTDTQYF. Drawing the rest from reference TRBV5-1 and TRBJ2-3, the complete variable domain is KAGVTQTPRYLIKTRGQQVTLSCSPISGHRSVSWYQQTPGQGLQFLFEYFSETQRNKGNFPGRFSGRQFSNSRSEMNVSTLELGDSALYLCASSLRLASLTDTQYFGPGTRLTVL.

Written as DNA, the CDR3 is TGTGCCAGCAGCGCGGGGACTAGCGGGAGGCTAAGCGAGCAGTACTTC. It specifies CASSAGTSGRLSEQYF. The J gene is TRBJ2-7, the V gene TRBV11-2, with 15 bases fitting TRBD2. This CDR3 has 16 amino acids. The V gene's germline CDR1 is SGHAT and CDR2 FQNNGV. V trimming: 5 bases; J trimming: 6 bases; junction bases outside the gene matches: 8.

This clone was counted a single time. The V call is TRBV10-3, the J call TRBJ1-6, with D perhaps matching TRBD1 (5 bases). In germline, CDR1 is ENHRY, CDR2 SYGVKD. The V and J ends lost 11 bases and 0 bases respectively, with 14 bases between them. The length of the CDR3 is 15 residues. CDR3 sequence (DNA): TGTGCCGCGCAGGGTTCCAGCTCCTATAATTCACCCCTCCACTTT. This sequence encodes CAAQGSSSYNSPLHF.

The chain joins TRBV14 to TRBJ2-1; TRBD1 matches at 9 bases. Germline V gene sequence: CDR1 SGHDN, CDR2 FVKESK. CDR3 size: 15 residues. V lost 3 bases, J lost 4 bases, and 4 bases stayed unmatched. CDR3 protein: CASSHRQGVYNEQFF. The CDR3 nucleotides are TGTGCCAGCAGCCACAGACAGGGGGTATACAATGAGCAGTTCTTC.

This clone was counted once. The V gene is TRBV7-9, the J gene TRBJ2-7; the D is unclear. The CDR3 length is 12 residues. Germline V CDR1 and CDR2: SEHNR, FQNEAQ (reference sequence). V shed 5 bases and J shed 6 bases, with 11 bases lying between them. CDR3 nucleotide sequence: TGTGCCAGCAGCACGGGTCTATTCGAGCAGTACTTC. Amino acids: CASSTGLFEQYF. The full variable domain, its missing parts supplied by reference TRBV7-9 and TRBJ2-7, is DTGVSQNPRHKITKRGQNVTFRCDPISEHNRLYWYRQTLGQGPEFLTYFQNEAQLEKSRLLSDRFSAERPKGSFSTLEIQRTEQGDSAMYLCASSTGLFEQYFGPGTRLTVT.

The J gene is TRBJ2-3, the V gene TRBV23-1, with 7 bases fitting TRBD2. TRBV23-1 is given ORF status, its function remaining uncertain. V gave up 1 base and J gave up 1 base; unmatched junction bases: 8. The CDR3 spans 17 residues. The CDR3 sequence: CASSQLWRERGTDTQYF. DNA for the CDR3: TGCGCCAGCAGTCAATTGTGGCGGGAGAGGGGCACAGATACGCAGTATTTT.

The rearrangement joins TRBV13 to TRBJ1-1; 9 nucleotides match TRBD1. V shed 10 bases and J 2 bases; nucleotides not matched to a gene: 5. There are 13 residues in the CDR3. The germline V gene has CDR1 PRHDT and CDR2 FYEKMQ (reference sequence). CDR3 protein: CATGTGKNTEAFF. Written as DNA, the CDR3 is TGTGCCACCGGGACAGGGAAAAACACTGAAGCTTTCTTT.

The chain joins TRBV21-1 to TRBJ1-5. TRBV21-1 is a known pseudogene. The length of the CDR3 is 14 residues. Here the CDR3 DNA reads TGTGCCAGCACGGGAGGACGATTCGCTCAGCCCCAGCATTTT. Protein sequence: CASTGGRFAQPQHF.

This clone has only a few counts. This sequence joins TRBV7-9 and TRBJ1-5, with TRBD1 as a possible D gene (6 bases). Germline CDR1 and CDR2: SEHNR and FQNEAQ (reference sequence). The V end was cut by 3 bases, the J end by 5 bases, with 11 bases between. The CDR3 contains 14 residues. The CDR3 nucleotides read TGTGCCAGCAGCTTCGGAGGACAGCATCAGCCCCAGCATTTT. Its protein product is CASSFGGQHQPQHF.

The chain carries TRBV18 and TRBJ2-1; D unresolved. Germline-derived CDR1 and CDR2 are KGHSH and LQKENI. Deletions cut 5 bases from V and 5 bases from J, with 13 bases between. This CDR3 region has 14 residues. Here the CDR3 reads CASSLQRGNNEQFF. CDR3 DNA: TGTGCCAGCTCATTACAACGCGGAAACAATGAGCAGTTCTTC.

The rearrangement joins TRBV2 to TRBJ2-5; the D is unclear. The CDR3 has 10 amino acids. Germline V CDR1 and CDR2: SNHLY, FYNNEI. Trimming took 8 bases from V and 7 from J, leaving 8 bases between them. The CDR3 DNA follows: TGTGCCAGCCAAGCCGGGACCCAGTACTTC. Protein sequence: CASQAGTQYF.